The rows below give T cell receptor beta chains drawn from one sample of a study of blood T cell repertoires in COVID-19. The data were produced by immunoSEQ multiplex PCR, yet TCRdb's version contains in-frame clones alone and is incomplete. The sample consists of approximately 200,000 clones, roughly 84% of them appearing once. Sequencing was performed on peripheral blood. These receptors originate from a woman at least 80 years old with COVID-19, enrolled during active disease. Each CDR3 is given with its conserved first and last residue. A D gene is named only where the DNA matches it firmly. Clone size appears in some rows only: once, few, many, or a class for an expanded clone.

V	D	size	length	J	CDR3	DNA
TRBV2	-	-	13	TRBJ1-1	CASSFSKNTEAFF	TGTGCCAGCAGTTTTTCAAAGAACACTGAAGCTTTCTTT
TRBV27	-	-	15	TRBJ1-4	CASSLRRGPNEKLFF	TGTGCCAGCAGTTTAAGAAGGGGCCCTAATGAAAAACTGTTTTTT
TRBV19	-	-	15	TRBJ2-2	CASTTLQGNTGELFF	TGTGCCAGTACCACCTTACAGGGGAACACCGGGGAGCTGTTTTTT
TRBV3-1/TRBV3-2	TRBD2	-	15	TRBJ2-5	CASSQATSKGETQYF	TGTGCCAGCAGCCAGGCGACTAGCAAGGGAGAGACCCAGTACTTC
TRBV24-1	-	-	16	TRBJ2-1	CATMGYTPSGYNEQFF	TGTGCCACCATGGGCTACACACCCTCCGGCTACAATGAGCAGTTCTTC
TRBV30	-	-	13	TRBJ1-1	CAWSAFGVTVAFF	TGTGCCTGGAGTGCATTCGGGGTCACCGTAGCTTTCTTT
TRBV19	-	-	14	TRBJ2-3	CASSTGPLTDTQYF	TGTGCCAGTAGTACAGGGCCCCTCACAGATACGCAGTATTTT
TRBV12-3/TRBV12-4	-	-	11	TRBJ1-5	CASSQNQPQHF	TGTGCCAGCAGCCAGAACCAGCCCCAGCATTTT
TRBV19	-	-	14	TRBJ1-1	CASSKAGRNTEAFF	TGTGCCAGTAGTAAGGCGGGCCGAAACACTGAAGCTTTCTTT
TRBV19	-	few	14	TRBJ1-2	CASRPTGTNYGYTF	TGTGCCAGTAGGCCGACAGGAACTAACTATGGCTACACCTTC
TRBV7-2	-	-	12	TRBJ1-2	CASSLEAGGYTF	TGTGCCAGCAGCCTTGAAGCGGGGGGCTACACCTTC
TRBV25-1	TRBD1	-	13	TRBJ1-6	CASSTGKNSPLHF	TGTGCCTCTTCGACAGGGAAGAATTCACCCCTCCACTTT
TRBV5-1	-	-	12	TRBJ2-5	CASSLTRETQYF	TGCGCCAGCAGCTTAACCAGGGAGACCCAGTACTTC
TRBV18	-	-	15	TRBJ2-6	CASSRGSSGANVLTF	TGTGCCAGCTCACGGGGCTCCTCTGGGGCCAACGTCCTGACTTTC
TRBV28	TRBD1	-	15	TRBJ1-5	CASRATGGINQPQHF	TGTGCCAGCAGGGCGACAGGGGGCATAAATCAGCCCCAGCATTTT
TRBV3-1/TRBV3-2	TRBD2	-	15	TRBJ2-5	CASTISGGAGETQYF	TGTGCCAGCACAATTAGCGGGGGGGCCGGGGAGACCCAGTACTTC
TRBV19	-	-	12	TRBJ2-2	CASRNFPGELFF	TGTGCCAGTAGGAACTTCCCAGGGGAGCTGTTTTTT
TRBV19	-	-	16	TRBJ1-5	CASSPPGRAPNQPQHF	TGTGCCAGTAGTCCGCCCGGCAGGGCCCCCAATCAGCCCCAGCATTTT
TRBV27	TRBD1	-	16	TRBJ2-7	CASSLGQGHYSYEQYF	TGTGCCAGCAGTTTGGGACAGGGTCACTATTCCTACGAGCAGTACTTC
TRBV6-5	TRBD2	-	16	TRBJ2-1	CASSSPSSGGHNEQFF	TGTGCCAGCAGTTCCCCCTCTAGCGGGGGCCACAATGAGCAGTTCTTC
TRBV5-4	-	-	14	TRBJ1-4	CASSHSTTNEKLFF	TGTGCCAGCAGCCACAGCACAACTAATGAAAAACTGTTTTTT
TRBV2	-	-	12	TRBJ1-1	CASSVDTPTGFF	TGTGCCAGCAGTGTAGACACCCCGACCGGCTTCTTT
TRBV5-1	TRBD2	few	15	TRBJ2-1	CASVALADPYNEQFF	TGCGCCAGTGTAGCTCTAGCGGATCCCTACAATGAGCAGTTCTTC
TRBV7-6	-	once	15	TRBJ1-5	CASSPTKGDNQPQHF	TGTGCCAGCAGTCCCACCAAAGGGGACAATCAGCCCCAGCATTTT
TRBV7-9	TRBD1	-	14	TRBJ1-5	CASSRQGSNQPQHF	TGTGCCAGCAGCCGACAGGGAAGTAATCAGCCCCAGCATTTT
TRBV7-9	TRBD1	few	16	TRBJ2-7	CASSLRGRTGNYEQYF	TGTGCCAGCAGCTTAAGGGGTAGGACAGGGAACTACGAGCAGTACTTC
TRBV10-3	TRBD1	-	14	TRBJ1-5	CAISDWTGDQPQHF	TGTGCCATCAGTGATTGGACAGGTGATCAGCCCCAGCATTTT
TRBV5-1	TRBD1	-	14	TRBJ1-2	CASSLTGEYYGYTF	TGCGCCAGCAGCTTGACAGGGGAATATTATGGCTACACCTTC
TRBV7-2	-	few	14	TRBJ1-6	CASSLRTLDSPLHF	TGTGCCAGCAGCTTAAGGACATTAGATTCACCCCTCCACTTT
TRBV5-4	TRBD2	once	17	TRBJ2-3	CASSTELAGGPGDTQYF	TGTGCCAGCAGCACTGAACTAGCGGGGGGGCCGGGAGATACGCAGTATTTT
TRBV7-5	-	few	16	TRBJ1-4	CVRSLAGTGGLGKLFF	TGTGTCAGAAGCTTAGCGGGGACAGGGGGCTTAGGGAAACTGTTTTTT
TRBV6-5	TRBD2	-	14	TRBJ2-3	CASSYASGGSKQYF	TGTGCCAGCAGTTACGCTAGCGGGGGGAGCAAGCAGTATTTT
TRBV7-2	-	-	16	TRBJ2-5	CASSAQGAGGLETQYF	TGTGCCAGCAGCGCTCAGGGGGCGGGGGGGCTGGAGACCCAGTACTTC
TRBV11-3	TRBD2	-	17	TRBJ2-3	CASSLSTSGGARDTQYF	TGTGCCAGCAGCTTATCGACTAGCGGGGGGGCTCGAGATACGCAGTATTTT
TRBV30	-	-	18	TRBJ1-2	CAWSVGRDKTLINYGYTF	TGTGCCTGGAGTGTGGGGAGGGATAAAACCTTAATAAACTATGGCTACACCTTC
TRBV6-5	-	-	14	TRBJ2-3	CASSPGLGVDTQYF	TGTGCCAGCAGCCCGGGACTGGGGGTCGATACGCAGTATTTT
TRBV2	TRBD1	-	13	TRBJ1-4	CASTDRAGGKLFF	TGTGCCAGCACTGACAGGGCAGGTGGAAAACTGTTTTTT
TRBV5-1	TRBD2	-	19	TRBJ2-4	CASSLELAGGPRAKNIQYF	TGCGCCAGCAGCTTGGAACTAGCGGGGGGGCCGCGGGCCAAAAACATTCAGTACTTC
TRBV7-2	-	-	16	TRBJ1-1	CASSRVSRRGDTEAFF	TGTGCCAGCAGCCGCGTTTCGCGACGAGGAGACACTGAAGCTTTCTTT
TRBV11-2	-	-	19	TRBJ2-6	CASSLVASGHPSGANVLTF	TGTGCCAGCAGCTTAGTGGCCTCAGGACACCCCTCTGGGGCCAACGTCCTGACTTTC
TRBV6-5	-	-	15	TRBJ2-4	CASSPSLLAKNIQYF	TGTGCCAGCAGCCCCAGTCTTCTAGCCAAAAACATTCAGTACTTC
TRBV6-1	TRBD1	-	15	TRBJ1-2	CASSDAGQGDYGYTF	TGTGCCAGCAGTGATGCCGGACAGGGGGATTATGGCTACACCTTC
TRBV12-3/TRBV12-4	TRBD1	-	13	TRBJ1-3	CASSFTTGGTIYF	TGTGCCAGCAGTTTCACAACAGGGGGCACCATATATTTT
TRBV18	-	-	16	TRBJ2-2	CASSNPNGGNTGELFF	TGTGCCAGCTCAAACCCTAACGGGGGTAACACCGGGGAGCTGTTTTTT
TRBV6-6	TRBD1	-	16	TRBJ1-5	CASSGIDGTANQPQHF	TGTGCCAGCAGTGGAATAGACGGGACAGCAAATCAGCCCCAGCATTTT
TRBV2	TRBD2	-	14	TRBJ2-2	CASSELAGTGELFF	TGTGCCAGCAGTGAACTAGCGGGCACCGGGGAGCTGTTTTTT
TRBV27	TRBD2	-	16	TRBJ2-7	CASSLTSGGFSYEQYF	TGTGCCAGCAGTTTGACTAGCGGGGGGTTCTCCTACGAGCAGTACTTC
TRBV5-1	TRBD1	-	16	TRBJ2-7	CASSLAFGTDVSEQYF	TGCGCCAGCAGCTTGGCCTTTGGGACAGACGTCTCCGAGCAGTACTTC
TRBV12-1	-	-	19	TRBJ2-1	CASSSSPKLTGGPYNEQFF	TGTGCCAGCAGCTCTTCCCCAAAACTGACAGGAGGTCCCTACAATGAGCAGTTCTTC
TRBV6-5	-	once	14	TRBJ1-2	CASRYTGSGVGYTF	TGTGCCAGCAGGTATACAGGGTCCGGGGTTGGCTACACCTTC
TRBV5-6	TRBD1	-	16	TRBJ2-3	CASSSYRDRDDDTQYF	TGTGCCAGCAGCTCCTACCGGGACAGGGACGACGATACGCAGTATTTT
TRBV7-7	TRBD1	-	13	TRBJ1-1	CASSLDRGTEAFF	TGTGCTAGCAGCTTAGACAGGGGTACTGAAGCTTTCTTT
TRBV7-9	-	few	15	TRBJ1-6	CASSFEGSGNSPLHF	TGTGCCAGCAGCTTTGAAGGGAGTGGTAATTCACCCCTCCACTTT
TRBV29-1	-	-	15	TRBJ1-2	CSVEDRGKANYGYTF	TGCAGCGTTGAAGATCGAGGGAAAGCTAACTATGGCTACACCTTC
TRBV10-3	TRBD1	few	16	TRBJ2-2	CAITQSGTGGTGELFF	TGTGCCATCACACAATCCGGGACAGGGGGGACCGGGGAGCTGTTTTTT
TRBV27	-	-	14	TRBJ2-7	CASSSGAPYYEQYF	TGTGCCAGCAGTTCAGGGGCTCCCTACTACGAGCAGTACTTC
TRBV28	-	once	13	TRBJ2-1	CASSSPVHNEQFF	TGTGCCAGCAGTTCTCCGGTGCACAATGAGCAGTTCTTC